Presented here are 23 T cell receptor beta chains from one specimen sequenced in a study of shared clonotypes between healthy human individuals. The table came from immunoSEQ multiplex PCR; TCRdb's copy has only in-frame clones and leaves some out. This sample has about 2.3 million clones, with 80% to 95% found just once. Sequencing was performed on naive CD4+ T cells from PBMCs. Subset here: CD45RA+ positively selected. The source is a man between 18 and 29 years old in good health. Some clones in this sample may be carry-over from other donors' samples.

The chain recombines TRBV28 with TRBJ2-1, with 12 nucleotides matching TRBD2. This CDR3 is built from 16 residues. Germline CDR1 reads MDHEN; CDR2 reads SYDVKM. J lost 6 bases, V lost 5 bases, and 8 bases had no gene match. In DNA form, the CDR3 reads TGTGCCAGCAGTGGTGGTAAACTAGCGGGAGGCAATGAGCAGTTCTTC. Amino acids: CASSGGKLAGGNEQFF.

V is TRBV6-6 and J is TRBJ2-7, with 8 bases identical to TRBD2. Trimming removed 0 bases from V and 1 base from J; junction bases left unmatched: 5. Germline values: CDR1 MNHNY, CDR2 SVGAGI (reference sequence). This CDR3 is built from 16 residues. The CDR3 sequence: CASSYSGGVSSYEQYF. CDR3 sequence (DNA): TGTGCCAGCAGTTACTCCGGGGGGGTCTCGTCCTACGAGCAGTACTTC.

The rearrangement links TRBV6-5 to TRBJ1-2, with TRBD1 matching over 9 bases. There are 13 residues in the CDR3. Germline V lookup: CDR1 MNHEY, CDR2 SVGAGI. The V segment lost 1 base and the J segment 6 bases; nucleotides outside the gene matches: 0. CDR3 loop: CASSYWTGDGYTF. In DNA, the CDR3 is TGTGCCAGCAGTTACTGGACAGGGGATGGCTACACCTTC.

V is TRBV5-1 and J is TRBJ1-3; D unclear. Germline V lookup: CDR1 SGHRS, CDR2 YFSETQ. Trimming removed 4 bases from V and 7 bases from J, with 9 bases in between. CDR3 length: 12 amino acids. CDR3 in amino acids: CASSAEGNTIYF. The CDR3, as DNA: TGCGCCAGCAGCGCAGAGGGTAACACCATATATTTT.

The chain joins TRBV7-8 to TRBJ1-5; D not resolved. Per the germline V gene, CDR1 is SGHVS and CDR2 is FQNEAQ. The length of the CDR3 is 14 residues. Trimming pared 1 base from V and 2 bases from J, leaving 6 bases between. The CDR3 loop is CASSLVGRNQPQHF. The CDR3 DNA sequence: TGTGCCAGCAGCTTAGTAGGGCGCAATCAGCCCCAGCATTTT.

The chain is built from TRBV5-4 and TRBJ1-1, with TRBD1 matching over 8 bases. The CDR3 is made up of 13 amino acids. CDR1 and CDR2 (germline): SGHNT, YYREEE (reference sequence). V shed 0 bases, J shed 11 bases, and the junction held 6 bases outside the gene matches. Here the CDR3 DNA reads TGTGCCAGCAGCTTGGAGCAGGGGGCGCGTGCTTTCTTT. This gives the protein CASSLEQGARAFF.

The V gene is TRBV9, the J gene TRBJ2-1; 7 bases fit TRBD1. Germline V lookup: CDR1 SGDLS, CDR2 YYNGEE. After removal of 0 bases from V and 7 bases from J, the junction contained 13 bases not matched to a gene. CDR3 length: 17 residues. CDR3 bases: TGTGCCAGCAGCGTAGTGGTAGACAGGGCCTACGGGAATGAGCAGTTCTTC. It encodes CASSVVVDRAYGNEQFF.

The chain carries TRBV28 and TRBJ2-1, with D unclear. The CDR3 covers 14 residues. Germline-derived CDR1 and CDR2 are MDHEN and SYDVKM. V lost 4 bases and J lost 0, with 7 bases in between. Written as DNA, the CDR3 is TGTGCCAGCAGTTCCGCCTCCTCCTACAATGAGCAGTTCTTC. Translated: CASSSASSYNEQFF.

This rearrangement joins TRBV30 to TRBJ1-2; D ambiguous. CDR1 is GTSNPN, CDR2 SVGIG, per germline (reference sequence). Trimming left V 4 bases short and J 2 bases short, with 11 bases between. The CDR3 length is 13 residues. CDR3 nucleotide sequence: TGTGCCTGGAAGCGCAGTTTAAACTATGGCTACACCTTC. Its translation is CAWKRSLNYGYTF.

The V gene is TRBV28, the J gene TRBJ1-1; possibly TRBD1 for D (6 bases). The CDR3 sequence is 13 residues long. CDR1 is MDHEN and CDR2 is SYDVKM in the germline V gene. With 2 bases removed from V and 11 bases from J, the gap between germline ends came to 15 bases. As DNA, the CDR3 is TGTGCCAGCAGTTTACCCCAAACAGGGACGGCTTTCTTT. Its translation: CASSLPQTGTAFF.

V gene TRBV6-6 combines with J gene TRBJ1-5; D might be TRBD1 (6 bases). V lost 7 bases to trimming and J lost 0 bases, with 16 bases between them. The germline V gene encodes CDR1 MNHNY and CDR2 SVGAGI (reference sequence). This CDR3 comprises 16 residues. CDR3 sequence reads: CASTPGHNLSNQPQHF. The CDR3 nucleotides read TGTGCCAGCACCCCGGGACACAATCTTAGCAATCAGCCCCAGCATTTT.

V gene TRBV30 combines with J gene TRBJ1-1; D is perhaps TRBD1 (6 bases). Germline CDR1 reads GTSNPN; CDR2 reads SVGIG (reference sequence). V shed 2 bases and J shed 2 bases, with 15 bases lying between them. The CDR3 consists of 15 residues. The CDR3 loop reads CAWSQTGNLNTEAFF. DNA for the CDR3: TGTGCCTGGAGTCAAACAGGGAATCTTAACACTGAAGCTTTCTTT. The whole variable domain, remainder taken from reference TRBV30 and TRBJ1-1, is SQTIHQWPATLVQPVGSPLSLECTVEGTSNPNLYWYRQAAGRGLQLLFYSVGIGQISSEVPQNLSASRPQDRQFILSSKKLLLSDSGFYLCAWSQTGNLNTEAFFGQGTRLTVV.

This chain connects TRBV30 to TRBJ2-2; TRBD2 agrees at 12 bases. Trimming cost V 5 bases and J 2 bases; bases outside gene matches: 6. CDR3 length equals 16 residues. Germline lookup yields CDR1 GTSNPN and CDR2 SVGIG (reference sequence). The CDR3 here is CAWLGLAGLNTGELFF. Written as DNA, the CDR3 is TGTGCCTGGCTCGGACTAGCGGGGCTAAACACCGGGGAGCTGTTTTTT.

The chain is built from TRBV27 and TRBJ2-1, with 9 bases identical to TRBD2. V was pared by 4 bases and J by 1 base, with 14 bases of the junction left unmatched. Germline values: CDR1 MNHEY, CDR2 SMNVEV (reference sequence). The length of the CDR3 is 19 residues. The CDR3 DNA sequence: TGTGCCAGCAGTTCCCCTAGCGGGACCGGGAGGGGGTCCTACAATGAGCAGTTCTTC. Its protein is CASSSPSGTGRGSYNEQFF.

The chain is built from TRBV2 and TRBJ1-3, with D hard to call. Germline V lookup: CDR1 SNHLY, CDR2 FYNNEI. With 0 bases removed from V and 0 bases from J, the gap between germline ends came to 6 bases. The CDR3 is 15 residues long. The CDR3 DNA reads TGTGCCAGCAGTGAAGCGGCTAACTCTGGAAACACCATATATTTT. Encoded protein: CASSEAANSGNTIYF.

V gene TRBV7-2 combines with J gene TRBJ2-1; TRBD2 matches 9 bases. With 4 bases clipped from V and 12 bases from J, the junction kept 22 bases outside the gene matches. Germline-derived CDR1 and CDR2 are SGHTA and FQGNSA. This CDR3 has 18 amino acids. The CDR3 sequence is CASSSLALWAGGGAGQFF. DNA of the CDR3: TGTGCCAGCAGCTCACTAGCCCTCTGGGCGGGAGGGGGCGCGGGGCAGTTCTTC.

To note about this clone: Different DNA sequences within this sample yield the same CDR3. The V call is TRBV18, the J call TRBJ2-7; TRBD2 matches at 11 bases. Germline CDR1 is KGHSH and CDR2 is LQKENI. This CDR3 region has 15 residues. V lost 6 bases, J lost 4 bases, and 8 bases stayed unmatched. The CDR3 DNA sequence: TGTGCCAGCTCGCCCCTAGCGGGAGGAAGTTACGAGCAGTACTTC. Translation: CASSPLAGGSYEQYF. The full variable domain, with the rest looked up from reference TRBV18 and TRBJ2-7, is NAGVMQNPRHLVRRRGQEARLRCSPMKGHSHVYWYRQLPEEGLKFMVYLQKENIIDESGMPKERFSAEFPKEGPSILRIQQVVRGDSAAYFCASSPLAGGSYEQYFGPGTRLTVT.

CDR3: CASSWLAGGPEQFF. CDR3 in DNA: TGTGCCAGTAGTTGGCTAGCGGGAGGGCCTGAGCAGTTCTTC. This chain joins TRBV19 and TRBJ2-1; TRBD2 matches 12 bases. With 5 bases clipped from V and 9 bases from J, the junction kept 5 bases outside the gene matches. The CDR3 has 14 residues. Per germline, CDR1 LNHDA and CDR2 SQIVND (reference sequence).

To note about this clone: The same CDR3 arises from other DNA sequences in this sample as well. This chain joins TRBV7-9 and TRBJ2-1; no clear D gene. Trimming left V 5 bases short and J 4 bases short, with 3 bases between. This CDR3 has 11 amino acids. Per the germline V gene, CDR1 is SEHNR and CDR2 is FQNEAQ (reference sequence). In nucleotides, the CDR3 is TGTGCCAGCAGCCCGTACAATGAGCAGTTCTTC. Protein: CASSPYNEQFF.

This chain joins TRBV28 and TRBJ2-3; 8 nucleotides align to TRBD2. From germline, CDR1 is MDHEN and CDR2 SYDVKM. The ends lost 3 bases at V and 2 bases at J; junction bases unmatched: 10. The CDR3 runs 17 residues. The CDR3 sequence is CASSFGTREKDTDTQYF. The DNA for the CDR3 is TGTGCCAGCAGTTTTGGGACTAGGGAAAAGGACACAGATACGCAGTATTTT.

Here the CDR3 reads CASSLWNYEQYF. CDR3 bases: TGTGCCAGCAGCCTATGGAACTACGAGCAGTACTTC. The V call is TRBV5-6, the J call TRBJ2-7, with unresolved D. Germline CDR1 is SGHDT and CDR2 is YYEEEE. The CDR3 contains 12 residues. Deletions cut 4 bases from V and 3 bases from J, with 8 bases between.

This chain joins TRBV5-4 and TRBJ2-6; 8 bases agree with TRBD1. Germline CDR1 is SGHNT and CDR2 is YYREEE (reference sequence). Losses at the gene ends were 2 bases for V and 0 bases for J; bases not matched to a gene: 4. The length of the CDR3 is 17 residues. CDR3: CASSLGTGNSGANVLTF. The CDR3 region has the DNA TGTGCCAGCAGCTTAGGGACAGGAAACTCTGGGGCCAACGTCCTGACTTTC.

The gene calls are TRBV15 and TRBJ1-3; 9 bases agree with TRBD1. Trimming at V came to 6 bases and at J to 5 bases, leaving 5 bases not matched to a gene. Looked up from germline, CDR1 is LNHNV and CDR2 is YYDKDF (reference sequence). This CDR3 has 14 residues. In DNA, the CDR3 is TGTGCCACCAGTCCGGGACAGGGCAGAAACACCATATATTTT. Protein product: CATSPGQGRNTIYF.